This T cell receptor (beta chain) was profiled in a study of T cells in Graves' hyperthyroidism and ophthalmopathy (dated by TCRdb to 2018 to 2020). For context, the study as a whole: Peripheral blood was sampled at the time of initial diagnosis, prior to any treatment. The paper describes TCR Vbeta CDR3 sequencing of some 130 peripheral blood samples, made up of around 41 ophthalmopathy patients, 70 to 75 hyperthyroidism patients and approximately 17 progressor patients. Prospective prediction of ophthalmopathy was tested in an independent validation cohort consisting of 18 to 20 hyperthyroidism patients and some 17 patients who later progressed to ophthalmopathy. TCR V-J signatures able to tell the groups apart were searched for in a discovery cohort of approximately 95 patients, of whom roughly 42 had Graves' ophthalmopathy and around 56 had stable Graves' hyperthyroidism. In addition, the study compared T-cell repertoires in thyroid tissue and in blood from roughly six Graves' hyperthyroidism patients. After blood sampling, hyperthyroidism patients were treated with methimazole at a starting dose of 30 mg daily, and ophthalmopathy patients were treated with high-dose intravenous methylprednisolone. For training and testing, the 95 to 100 patients in the discovery cohort were randomly divided in a 7:3 ratio. On the study overall, not on this receptor specifically: Blood samples also contained most of the expanded thyroid clonotypes (frequency above 0.001), which suggests that blood repertoires may reflect thyroid immune responses. No statistical method was used to fix the sample size in advance, and group allocation was not hidden from the investigators. In cross-validation, a model built on a 13 V-J signature told ophthalmopathy apart from stable hyperthyroidism with just under 90% sensitivity and about 81% specificity, and in testing the same model reached 80%/75%. In validation, the model predicted progression to ophthalmopathy with roughly 66% sensitivity and over 72% specificity, a median of 6.5 months before onset.

Hyperthyroidism patients were newly diagnosed, with disease duration under 2 months, and aged 18 to 65 years. The study excluded patients with uncontrolled infections, other autoimmune diseases, pregnancy or lactation. Diagnoses were based on clinical symptoms, serum thyroxine and TRAb, thyroid ultrasound and orbital computed tomography. Blood from progressor patients was collected at the time of first diagnosis with hyperthyroidism, before any ophthalmopathy symptoms had appeared. PBMCs were isolated from 7.5 to 10 ml of fresh peripheral blood by Ficoll-Paque density gradient centrifugation. Progressor patients were defined as those initially diagnosed with Graves' hyperthyroidism in whom ophthalmopathy developed during follow-up. Total RNA was extracted with Trizol reagent, and quality was checked on an Agilent 2100 Bioanalyzer. This clonotype has at least ten counts. What this receptor recognizes is not known. Base qualities are not recorded, but no much larger clone differs from it by a single base.

TCR beta CDR3 regions were amplified from RNA transcripts. The TCR CDR3 was subjected to a first round of RT-PCR using the HTBI primer set and the Qiagen OneStep RT-PCR kit. A second multiplex PCR round built the libraries, followed by size selection and purification. Libraries were sequenced paired-end with 100 bp reads on an Illumina HiSeq2000. The original methods were these. SOAPnuke was used to process the raw data, throwing out any read that contained adapters or uncalled bases, had a mean Phred below 15, or lacked an exact constant-primer or identifier match. COPE v1.2.5 was used to merge the high-quality paired reads, and each unique nucleotide sequence was defined as a clonotype. Clonotypes were aligned to IMGT TRBV, TRBD and TRBJ reference segments using MiTCR v1.1. Analysis was restricted to V-J combinations with a frequency above 0.0001, which covered 98% to 99.2% of repertoires. The TCS score was defined as F50 (clonal expansion) divided by E x V (chaos), with BLOSUM62-based TCRdist calculated between CDR3 peptides within each V-J. Welch's t-statistics and random forest reduced 500 to 550 V-J features to roughly 13, which were used in a naive Bayes classifier (R e1071). TCRdb took the public reads, trimmed them with fastp at Q25, ran MiXCR for clone calling and kept in-frame beta chains. Each CDR3 protein gets just one entry, which takes the most common genes and DNA from the rows behind it. TCRdb, rather than the study authors, made the V and J calls. Here the sample has about 380,000 distinct CDR3 sequences; approximately 13% occur a single time. Together, the top ten hold less than 25% of the sample.

What was sequenced was blood. This TCR was sampled from a man between 25 and 39 years old with Graves' hyperthyroidism that later progressed to Graves' ophthalmopathy.

The CDR3 protein is CASIPGGRLNTEAFF. The nucleotide sequence is TGTGCCAGCATCCCCGGTGGCAGGTTGAACACTGAAGCTTTCTTT. Here the chain combines TRBV12-3 or TRBV12-4 and TRBJ1-1; the D gene is not confidently resolved. From cysteine to phenylalanine, the CDR3 is 15 amino acids long. The DNA shown is the 45-base CDR3, in frame from base 1. V sheds 7 bases and J sheds 0 bases, leaving 15 bases between their ends.